This T cell receptor beta chain was captured in a study of human T cells and chemical hapten exposure. V was cut by 5 bases and J by 1 base, with 9 bases left in between. Germline CDR1 is SNHLY and CDR2 is FYNNEI. The CDR3 is 14 amino acids. Regarding the study as a whole: While controls formed fewer of them, expanded TCRs formed significantly more large CDR3 similarity clusters.

From the RACE reads, TCRdb called clonotypes with MiXCR, one entry per CDR3 protein. The sample has 60,000 or so distinct CDR3 sequences, roughly a tenth seen once; the top ten hold approximately 9.9%. The sample's time point: pre-sensitization, week 0. Treatment noted: therapeutic diphenylcyclopropenone sensitization with weekly scalp DPC. Of note for this clonotype: Its antigen is undetermined.

This chain joins TRBV2 and TRBJ1-5, with D hard to call. The sequence derives from a middle-aged man with alopecia areata. Some clones in this sample may be carry-over from other donors' samples. Sample: whole blood, taken in connection with sensitization to the hapten diphenylcyclopropenone (DPC). CDR3 nucleotides: TGTGCCAGCAGTCTATCGGCAAGCAATCAGCCCCAGCATTTT. It encodes CASSLSASNQPQHF.